These T cell receptor beta chains were read from a single sample in a study of blood T cell repertoires in COVID-19. Clones were read by immunoSEQ multiplex PCR, and TCRdb kept only the in-frame ones, dropping some. The sample lists 160,000 or so clones; 75% to 85% were seen once. The sequenced sample consisted of PBMCs or T cells enriched from blood (not recorded which). These receptors were collected from a woman aged 60 to 75 who had recovered from COVID-19. The CDR3 runs from the conserved cysteine through the conserved F or W. The D gene is left open where the match is weak. Some rows mark clone size as missing; the rest say once, few, many or name a class of expanded clone.

16 TRBD2 TRBJ2-2 TRBV5-4 NA CASSLQPGLDGGELFF TGTGCCAGCAGCTTGCAGCCGGGACTAGATGGCGGGGAGCTGTTTTTT
15 TRBD2 TRBJ2-3 TRBV5-1 NA CASSTPSGGTDTQYF TGCGCCAGCAGCACTCCTAGCGGGGGCACAGATACGCAGTATTTT
14 TRBD1 TRBJ1-2 TRBV4-1 NA CASSQHRGNYGYTF TGCGCCAGCAGCCAACACAGGGGCAACTATGGCTACACCTTC
12 NA TRBJ1-1 TRBV7-2 NA CASSLMSRVAFF TGTGCCAGCAGCTTAATGTCGCGGGTAGCTTTCTTT
15 TRBD1 TRBJ1-2 TRBV25-1 NA CASSERRTGDYGYTF TGTGCCAGCAGTGAACGCAGGACAGGGGACTATGGCTACACCTTC
13 NA TRBJ1-3 TRBV28 NA CASSLTGRNTIYF TGTGCCAGCAGTTTAACAGGGAGAAACACCATATATTTT
14 NA TRBJ1-6 TRBV7-3 NA CASSLQGIDSPLHF TGTGCCAGCAGCTTACAGGGGATTGATTCACCCCTCCACTTT
15 TRBD2 TRBJ2-2 TRBV9 NA CASSEGGGHTGELFF TGTGCCAGCAGCGAGGGCGGGGGTCACACCGGGGAGCTGTTTTTT
14 NA TRBJ2-1 TRBV18 few CASTYTGYYNEQFF TGTGCCAGCACCTACACAGGGTACTACAATGAGCAGTTCTTC
14 NA TRBJ1-2 TRBV9 NA CASSPREAGYGYTF TGTGCCAGCAGCCCACGGGAGGCGGGCTATGGCTACACCTTC
16 NA TRBJ1-3 TRBV2 NA CASRRRQPDSGNTIYF TGTGCCAGCAGACGGAGACAGCCCGACTCTGGAAACACCATATATTTT
14 NA TRBJ2-1 TRBV3-1/TRBV3-2 NA CASSQDFGGEEQFF TGTGCCAGCAGCCAAGATTTTGGCGGGGAGGAGCAGTTCTTC
14 TRBD1 TRBJ2-3 TRBV10-1 NA CASSADRVTDTQYF TGCGCCAGCAGTGCTGACAGGGTCACAGATACGCAGTATTTT
13 TRBD2 TRBJ2-7 TRBV7-2 NA CASSFVLGGEQYF TGTGCCAGCAGCTTCGTTCTGGGGGGGGAGCAGTACTTC
15 TRBD2 TRBJ2-5 TRBV2 NA CASSRRLAPQETQYF TGTGCCAGCAGCCGAAGACTAGCCCCCCAAGAGACCCAGTACTTC
13 NA TRBJ1-1 TRBV7-3 NA CASSLSMNTEAFF TGTGCCAGCAGCTTAAGTATGAACACTGAAGCTTTCTTT
16 TRBD2 TRBJ2-3 TRBV5-1 NA CASSFTLGGSTDTQYF TGCGCCAGCAGCTTTACGTTGGGGGGGAGCACAGATACGCAGTATTTT
15 NA TRBJ1-1 TRBV5-4 NA CASSHGAPTNTEAFF TGTGCCAGCAGTCACGGTGCCCCAACGAACACTGAAGCTTTCTTT
16 TRBD1 TRBJ2-5 TRBV6-1 NA CASSEGRQGIVETQYF TGTGCCAGCAGTGAAGGGCGACAGGGGATAGTAGAGACCCAGTACTTC
15 NA TRBJ2-7 TRBV6-5 NA CASSPQGGGAYEQYF TGTGCCAGCTCCCCTCAGGGAGGGGGGGCCTACGAGCAGTACTTC
13 TRBD1 TRBJ1-2 TRBV20-1 NA CSASEGQGDGYTF TGCAGTGCTAGTGAGGGACAGGGGGACGGCTACACCTTC
13 TRBD2 TRBJ2-2 TRBV12-3/TRBV12-4 once CASSWGGTGELFF TGTGCCAGCAGTTGGGGGGGCACCGGGGAGCTGTTTTTT
16 TRBD1 TRBJ1-6 TRBV2 NA CASSTPTGTINSPLHF TGTGCCAGCAGTACTCCGACAGGGACAATCAATTCACCCCTCCACTTT
12 NA TRBJ1-2 TRBV24-1 NA CATSDATGRRSF TGTGCCACCAGTGACGCCACCGGTCGGAGGTCCTTC
15 NA TRBJ2-1 TRBV7-8 once CASSPLEGLYNEQFF TGTGCCAGCAGCCCTCTGGAGGGGCTATACAATGAGCAGTTCTTC
14 NA TRBJ2-5 TRBV29-1 NA CSVTLHQGGETQYF TGCAGCGTAACCCTACATCAAGGGGGAGAGACCCAGTACTTC
15 TRBD1 TRBJ1-2 TRBV15 few CATSSGSIGQGGYTF TGTGCCACCAGCAGTGGGTCAATAGGACAGGGTGGCTACACCTTC
14 NA TRBJ1-2 TRBV19 NA CASNEGQSGYGYTF TGTGCCAGTAATGAAGGACAGTCCGGCTATGGCTACACCTTC
14 NA TRBJ1-1 TRBV5-1 NA CASSLQSMNTEAFF TGCGCCAGCAGCCTACAGAGCATGAACACTGAAGCTTTCTTT
15 TRBD1 TRBJ1-3 TRBV7-9 NA CASTPDRSSGNTIYF TGTGCCAGCACCCCGGACAGGAGCTCTGGAAACACCATATATTTT
18 TRBD2 TRBJ2-1 TRBV7-2 NA CASSHRAPTSGEHNEQFF TGTGCCAGCAGCCATAGGGCCCCGACTAGCGGGGAGCACAATGAGCAGTTCTTC
15 TRBD1 TRBJ2-5 TRBV2 many CASRGDRVEQETQYF TGTGCCAGCAGGGGGGACAGGGTCGAGCAAGAGACCCAGTACTTC